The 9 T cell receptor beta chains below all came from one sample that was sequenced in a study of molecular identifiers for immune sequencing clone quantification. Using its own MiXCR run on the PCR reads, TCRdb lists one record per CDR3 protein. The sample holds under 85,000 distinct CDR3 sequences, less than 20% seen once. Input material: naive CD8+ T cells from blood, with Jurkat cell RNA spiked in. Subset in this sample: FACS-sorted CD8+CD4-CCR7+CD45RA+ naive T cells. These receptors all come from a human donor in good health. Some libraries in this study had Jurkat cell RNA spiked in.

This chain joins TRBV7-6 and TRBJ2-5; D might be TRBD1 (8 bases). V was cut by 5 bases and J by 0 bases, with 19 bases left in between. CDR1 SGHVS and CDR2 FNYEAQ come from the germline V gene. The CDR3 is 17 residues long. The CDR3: CASSRFGQGGDQETQYF. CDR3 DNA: TGTGCCAGCAGCCGATTTGGACAGGGAGGGGACCAAGAGACCCAGTACTTC.

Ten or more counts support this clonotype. CDR3 amino acids: CASSIRDKGKEQYF. The CDR3 region has the DNA TGTGCCAGCAGCATCCGGGACAAAGGAAAGGAGCAGTACTTC. The rearrangement links TRBV7-8 to TRBJ2-7, with a weak D call TRBD1 (6 bases). V shed 5 bases and J shed 7 bases, with 18 bases lying between them. Germline V lookup: CDR1 SGHVS, CDR2 FQNEAQ. This CDR3 contains 14 residues.

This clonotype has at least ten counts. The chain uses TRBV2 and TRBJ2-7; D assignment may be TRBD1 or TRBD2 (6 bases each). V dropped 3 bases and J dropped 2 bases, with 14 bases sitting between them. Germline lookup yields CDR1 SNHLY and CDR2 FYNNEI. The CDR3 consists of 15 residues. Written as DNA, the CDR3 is TGTGCCAGCAGTGAGTTGGGGGGCCGGGCCTACGAGCAGTACTTC. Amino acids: CASSELGGRAYEQYF.

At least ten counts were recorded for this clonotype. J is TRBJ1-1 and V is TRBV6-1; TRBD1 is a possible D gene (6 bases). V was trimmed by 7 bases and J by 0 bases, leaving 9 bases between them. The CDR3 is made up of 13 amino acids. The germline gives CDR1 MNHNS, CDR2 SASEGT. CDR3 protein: CASIGGLNTEAFF. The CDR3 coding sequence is TGTGCCAGCATCGGGGGCCTGAACACTGAAGCTTTCTTT.

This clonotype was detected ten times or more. CDR3 region: CATSRRDRSYNEQFF. The CDR3 nucleotides read TGTGCCACCAGCAGAAGGGACAGATCCTACAATGAGCAGTTCTTC. V and J are TRBV15 and TRBJ2-1; 7 bases match TRBD1. V was pared by 2 bases and J by 1 base, with 2 bases of the junction left unmatched. The germline CDR1 and CDR2 sequences are LNHNV and YYDKDF (reference sequence). The CDR3 runs to 15 residues.

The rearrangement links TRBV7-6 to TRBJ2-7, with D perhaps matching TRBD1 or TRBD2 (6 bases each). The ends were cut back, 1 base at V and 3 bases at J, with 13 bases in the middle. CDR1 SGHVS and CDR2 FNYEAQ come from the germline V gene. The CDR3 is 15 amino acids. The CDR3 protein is CASSLGGGPNYEQYF. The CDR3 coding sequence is TGTGCCAGCAGCTTAGGAGGGGGGCCGAACTACGAGCAGTACTTC.

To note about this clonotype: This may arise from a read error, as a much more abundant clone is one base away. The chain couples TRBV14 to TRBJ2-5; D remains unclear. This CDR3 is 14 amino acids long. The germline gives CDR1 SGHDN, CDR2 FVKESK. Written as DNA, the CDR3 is TGTGCCAGCAGCCAAGACCCGTACCAAGAGACCCGGTACTTC. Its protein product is CASSQDPYQETRYF. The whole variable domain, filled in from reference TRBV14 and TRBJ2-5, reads EAGVTQFPSHSVIEKGQTVTLRCDPISGHDNLYWYRRVMGKEIKFLLHFVKESKQDESGMPNNRFLAERTGGTYSTLKVQPAELEDSGVYFCASSQDPYQETRYFGPGTRLLVL.

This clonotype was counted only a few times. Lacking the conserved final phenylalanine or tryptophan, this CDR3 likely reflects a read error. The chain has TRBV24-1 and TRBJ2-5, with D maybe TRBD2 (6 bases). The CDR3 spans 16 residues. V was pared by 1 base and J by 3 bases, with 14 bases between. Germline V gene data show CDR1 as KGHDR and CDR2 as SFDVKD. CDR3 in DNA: TGTGCCACCAGTGATTTCGGCTGGGGGGAAGAAGAGACCCAGTACTCC. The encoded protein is CATSDFGWGEEETQYS.

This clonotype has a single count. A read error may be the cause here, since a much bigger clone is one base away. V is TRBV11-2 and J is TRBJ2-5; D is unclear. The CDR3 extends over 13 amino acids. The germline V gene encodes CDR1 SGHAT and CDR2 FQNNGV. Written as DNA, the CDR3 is TGTGCCTGCAGCGCCCGGTTCCAAGAGACCCAGTACTTC. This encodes CACSARFQETQYF.